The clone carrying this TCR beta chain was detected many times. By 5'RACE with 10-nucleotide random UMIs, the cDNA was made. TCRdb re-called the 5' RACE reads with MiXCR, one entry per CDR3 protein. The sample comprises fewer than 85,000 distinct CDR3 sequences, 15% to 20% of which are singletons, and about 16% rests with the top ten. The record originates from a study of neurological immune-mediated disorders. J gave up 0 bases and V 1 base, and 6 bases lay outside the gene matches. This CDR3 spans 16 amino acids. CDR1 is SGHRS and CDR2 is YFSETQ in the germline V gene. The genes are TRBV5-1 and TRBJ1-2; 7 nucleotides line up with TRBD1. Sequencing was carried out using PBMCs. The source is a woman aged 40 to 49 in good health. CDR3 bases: TGCGCCAGCAGCTTGTGGGCAGGGGGTGCTAACTATGGCTACACCTTC. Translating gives CASSLWAGGANYGYTF.